This T cell receptor (beta chain) derives from a study of shared T cell receptors in the human thymus. J gave up 7 bases and V 0 bases, and 6 bases lay outside the gene matches. The CDR3 sequence is 15 residues long. Germline loops: CDR1 MRHNA, CDR2 SNTAGT. The protocol was immunoSEQ multiplex PCR, while the TCRdb copy is restricted to in-frame clones and leaves out a portion. The sample has hundreds of thousands of clones; more than 75% are singletons. These records were also assigned to another study, of human thymus T cells.

The TCR was taken from a boy under three years old with a congenital heart defect. The J gene is TRBJ2-1, the V gene TRBV6-4; TRBD2 matches at 7 bases. Source material: thymocytes. The chain's CDR3 is CASSDSGGRGNEQFF. The CDR3 region has the DNA TGTGCCAGCAGTGACTCGGGCGGGAGAGGTAATGAGCAGTTCTTC.